This passage covers 24 T cell receptor beta chains from one sample sequenced in a study (dated by TCRdb to the early 2010s). Sequencing was performed on an Illumina Genome Analyzer IIx. Through fastp at Q25 and MiXCR, TCRdb rebuilt clones from the public reads, retaining in-frame beta chains. Each CDR3 protein gets just one entry, which takes the most common genes and DNA from the rows behind it. This sample gives several thousand distinct CDR3 sequences in total; roughly a third of them show up just once. The ten most abundant clones make up roughly 23% of the sample. The sequenced sample consisted of blood. These receptor sequences come from a human donor.

The chain recombines TRBV29-1 with TRBJ2-3, with D unresolved. Germline CDR1 is SQVTM and CDR2 is ANQGSEA. The CDR3 is made up of 8 amino acids. Between the trimmed V and J ends, which lost 7 bases and 11 bases, there was a span of 7 bases. CDR3 sequence: CSGYEQYF. For the CDR3, the DNA is TGCAGCGGCTACGAGCAGTATTTT.

The V call is TRBV30, the J call TRBJ1-4; D is unresolved. The germline gives CDR1 GTSNPN, CDR2 SVGIG (reference sequence). V was clipped by 1 base and J by 8 bases, with 5 bases between them. The length of the CDR3 is 11 residues. CDR3 DNA sequence: TGTGCCTGGAGTGCAGGCGAAAAACTGTTTTTT. Its translation is CAWSAGEKLFF.

This clonotype was detected once. This clone may be a read error of a much larger clone one base away. The chain has TRBV20-1 and TRBJ2-5, with 7 bases that match TRBD2. Germline CDR1 DFQATT, CDR2 SNEGSKA (reference sequence). With 6 bases clipped from V and 7 bases from J, the junction kept 14 bases outside the gene matches. This CDR3 region has 14 residues. DNA for the CDR3: TGCAGTGCACAGGTCCCGCGGGAGCGACGGACCCAGTACTTC. Translating it yields CSAQVPRERRTQYF.

Concerning this clonotype itself: A much bigger clone sits one base away, suggesting this may be a read error. The V gene is TRBV29-1, the J gene TRBJ1-1; tentative D call: TRBD1 (5 bases). CDR3 length equals 16 residues. Germline CDR1 SQVTM, CDR2 ANQGSEA. CDR3: CSVFFLQGESPTETFF. CDR3 sequence (DNA): TGCAGCGTTTTCTTTCTCCAGGGAGAATCGCCCACTGAAACTTTCTTT.

This clonotype was detected ten times or more. This chain connects TRBV7-9 to TRBJ1-1; possible D gene TRBD1, 6 bases. Germline-derived CDR1 and CDR2 are SEHNR and FQNEAQ (reference sequence). V gave up 1 base and J gave up 1 base, with 7 bases separating them. The CDR3 runs to 14 residues. CDR3 amino acids: CASSLEGQNTEAFF. The DNA for the CDR3 is TGTGCCAGCAGCTTAGAGGGACAGAACACTGAAGCTTTCTTT.

Worth noting for this clonotype: This may arise from a read error, as a much more abundant clone is one base away. No conserved phenylalanine or tryptophan ends this CDR3, so it is likely a read error. The chain combines TRBV18 with TRBJ1-2; D is perhaps TRBD1 (6 bases). Trimming took off 3 bases at V and 8 bases at J, with 13 bases between the two ends. This CDR3 spans 13 amino acids. Germline values: CDR1 KGHSH, CDR2 LQKENI. The CDR3 protein is CASSPTKDSGYTL. DNA of the CDR3: TGTGCCAGCTCACCCACTAAGGACAGCGGCTACACCCTC.

By proportion, this clonotype is medium-sized (0.01 to 0.1%). The chain is built from TRBV29-1 and TRBJ1-5, with D possibly matching TRBD1 (5 bases). The CDR3 is 13 amino acids. The germline CDR1 and CDR2 sequences are SQVTM and ANQGSEA. V gave up 2 bases and J gave up 5 bases, with 10 bases separating them. The CDR3 spells CSVEMGTDQPQHF. In DNA, the CDR3 is TGCAGCGTTGAAATGGGGACGGATCAGCCCCAGCATTTT.

This sequence joins TRBV11-1 and TRBJ1-1, with TRBD1 identical over 8 bases. The germline V gene encodes CDR1 SGHAT and CDR2 FQDESV (reference sequence). V shed 6 bases, J shed 4 bases, and the junction held 25 bases outside the gene matches. The CDR3 contains 20 residues. The DNA of the CDR3 is TGTGCCAGCAGTTCGATAAGCGGCCGCCATGGAGGGACAGGTTCCACTGAAGCTTTCTTT. This gives the protein CASSSISGRHGGTGSTEAFF.

This clonotype was observed at least ten times. V usage is TRBV4-2 and J usage is TRBJ2-7; D may match TRBD1 or TRBD2 (5 bases each). In germline, CDR1 is LGHNA, CDR2 YNFKEQ. The V end was cut by 3 bases, the J end by 3 bases, with 21 bases between. CDR3 length: 17 residues. CDR3 nucleotides: TGTGCCAGCAGCCAGTACACCGGGACGGCGATCCACTACGAGCAGTACTTC. Residues: CASSQYTGTAIHYEQYF.

V and J are TRBV10-3 and TRBJ1-6, with 8 bases identical to TRBD1. Germline assignment: CDR1 ENHRY and CDR2 SYGVKD. The CDR3 is 15 amino acids. V lost 3 bases and J lost 7; bases outside the gene matches: 5. The CDR3 DNA reads as TGTGCCATCAGTGAAGACAGGGGAAGCAATTCACCCCTCCACTTT. Its protein is CAISEDRGSNSPLHF.

In this sample, this clonotype is medium-sized. The CDR3 spells CSVDQGGLYGYTF. The CDR3 nucleotides read TGCAGCGTGGATCAGGGGGGCCTCTATGGCTACACCTTC. The chain is built from TRBV29-1 and TRBJ1-2, with 7 bases fitting TRBD1. V dropped 6 bases and J dropped 4; count of bases not matched to a gene: 8. Germline V gene sequence: CDR1 SQVTM, CDR2 ANQGSEA. This CDR3 is built from 13 residues.

V is TRBV20-1 and J is TRBJ2-1; D gene uncertain. Germline V gives CDR1 DFQATT, CDR2 SNEGSKA (reference sequence). This CDR3 has 11 residues. The CDR3, as DNA: TGCAGCCCTTCAAGTCTCAGCGAGCAGTTCTTC. This translates into CSPSSLSEQFF.

This clonotype was observed a single time. Since a much larger clone is just one base distant, this may be a read error. This chain uses TRBV18 with TRBJ1-1; D remains ambiguous. This CDR3 has 14 residues. Germline CDR1 is KGHSH and CDR2 is LQKENI. CDR3: CVSSPTSRNTEAFF. The CDR3 DNA reads as TGTGTCAGCTCACCAACTTCACGGAACACTGAAGCTTTCTTT.

The chain has TRBV18 and TRBJ1-1; the match to TRBD1 covers 8 bases. This CDR3 region has 18 residues. The ends lost 2 bases at V and 4 bases at J; junction bases unmatched: 15. Germline CDR1 is KGHSH and CDR2 is LQKENI. The CDR3 nucleotides read TGTGCCAGCTCACCAACCCCCCCAGGGGGCCGAATGGGCACTGAAGCTTTCTTT. Protein product: CASSPTPPGGRMGTEAFF.

This clonotype is judged medium-sized (0.01 to 0.1%). V gene TRBV14 combines with J gene TRBJ1-2; D is ambiguous. Trimming left V 3 bases short and J 8 bases short, with 10 bases between. The V gene's germline CDR1 is SGHDN and CDR2 FVKESK. The CDR3 consists of 12 residues. This CDR3 reads CASSQGSWGYTF. The DNA for the CDR3 is TGTGCCAGCAGCCAGGGGTCGTGGGGCTACACCTTC.

This clonotype is classed as medium-sized. The genes are TRBV29-1 and TRBJ2-7; 10 nucleotides agree with TRBD1. The CDR3 length is 15 residues. V gave up 2 bases and J gave up 4 bases; unmatched junction bases: 8. In germline, CDR1 is SQVTM, CDR2 ANQGSEA. CDR3 in amino acids: CSVERGQGMMYEQYF. The DNA of the CDR3 is TGCAGCGTTGAACGGGGACAGGGGATGATGTACGAGCAGTACTTC.

By share, this clonotype ranks as medium-sized. A read error may produce the germline difference seen at one junction end. The chain combines TRBV15 with TRBJ2-5, with a tentative D call TRBD2 (5 bases). This CDR3 is 12 amino acids long. The germline CDR1 and CDR2 sequences are LNHNV and YYDKDF (reference sequence). The chain's CDR3 is CATRSGEEAQYF. The CDR3 DNA is TGTGCCACCAGAAGCGGAGAAGAGGCCCAGTACTTC.

The chain carries TRBV30 and TRBJ2-7, with a tentative D call TRBD2 (6 bases). This CDR3 has 12 amino acids. V lost 8 bases and J lost 5, with 16 bases in between. Germline CDR1 is GTSNPN and CDR2 is SVGIG (reference sequence). This chain's CDR3 is CAMEGEFNEQYF. The CDR3 nucleotides read TGTGCCATGGAGGGAGAGTTCAACGAGCAGTACTTC.

This clonotype was counted many times. The V call is TRBV6-2 or TRBV6-3, the J call TRBJ2-1; D not resolved. The V and J ends lost 4 bases and 4 bases respectively, with 8 bases between them. The germline V gene has CDR1 MNHEY and CDR2 SVGEGT. This CDR3 has 13 residues. In nucleotides, the CDR3 is TGTGCCAGCAGTTCCCACCTTTACAATGAGCAGTTCTTC. This translates into CASSSHLYNEQFF.

This clonotype has ten or more counts. CDR3 protein: CSVEEDGGPGANVLTF. The CDR3 DNA sequence: TGCAGCGTTGAAGAGGACGGGGGGCCTGGGGCCAACGTCCTGACTTTC. The J gene is TRBJ2-6, the V gene TRBV29-1; a weak D match, TRBD2 (7 bases). The CDR3 runs 16 residues. CDR1 is SQVTM and CDR2 is ANQGSEA in the germline V gene. Trimming pared 0 bases from V and 2 bases from J, leaving 11 bases between.

This clonotype is classed as medium-sized. V usage is TRBV20-1 and J usage is TRBJ1-2; no reliable D call. V was clipped by 0 bases and J by 6 bases, with 14 bases between them. This CDR3 contains 14 residues. From germline, CDR1 is DFQATT and CDR2 SNEGSKA (reference sequence). CDR3 amino acids: CSARDYRDSDGYTF. Written as DNA, the CDR3 is TGCAGTGCTAGAGATTATCGGGATTCCGATGGCTACACCTTC.

By sample share, this clonotype is medium-sized. The chain couples TRBV20-1 to TRBJ2-5; D unresolved. Trimming shortened V by 6 bases and J by 7 bases, and 18 bases separated the two germline ends. The germline CDR1 and CDR2 sequences are DFQATT and SNEGSKA (reference sequence). There are 13 residues in the CDR3. The CDR3 coding sequence is TGCAGTGCCAAGGGTCCTATTCGCGTGACCCAGTACTTC. This codes for CSAKGPIRVTQYF.

V and J are TRBV4-2 and TRBJ1-1, with D tentatively TRBD1 (6 bases). The V end lost 4 bases, the J end lost 7 bases, and 16 bases lay between the germline ends. This CDR3 region has 14 residues. Germline CDR1 LGHNA, CDR2 YNFKEQ. CDR3 region: CASSPSGGRFEAFF. CDR3 DNA sequence: TGTGCCAGCAGCCCTTCCGGGGGGCGGTTTGAAGCTTTCTTT.

The chain combines TRBV5-4 with TRBJ2-7, with TRBD1 matching over 8 bases. The CDR3 length is 13 residues. The V and J ends lost 7 bases and 2 bases, in that order; junction bases with no gene match: 5. Germline-derived CDR1 and CDR2 are SGHNT and YYREEE (reference sequence). The CDR3 bases are TGTGCCAGCCATGACAGGGGCACCTACGAGCAGTACTTC. This encodes CASHDRGTYEQYF.